The table lists the clone carrying this TCR beta chain with a few counts. Its cognate antigen is unknown. Template switching with 5'RACE generated the TCR cDNA and added a universal primer site and UMIs. TCRdb analysed the 5' RACE reads with MiXCR anew, one entry per CDR3 protein. The sample contains about 340,000 distinct CDR3 sequences, approximately 13% of which appear only once. This sample is part of a study of T cells after yellow fever vaccination. Background on the study: Libraries from low-cell-number fractions were prepared with the SMART-Seq v4 Ultra Low Input RNA kit.

Study findings and constraints: Clones that expanded after primary vaccination mostly reappeared after the booster (less than 98% CD4, approximately 85% CD8).

The germline gives CDR1 DFQATT, CDR2 SNEGSKA (reference sequence). Trimming left V 6 bases short and J 8 bases short, with 20 bases between. The CDR3 covers 15 residues. The chain uses TRBV20-1 and TRBJ1-6; a weak D match, TRBD1 (6 bases). The sequencing used CD4+ T cells sorted from PBMCs, collected 15 days after the yellow fever booster vaccination. The TCR was taken from a man younger than 35 who received the YFV17D yellow fever vaccine. The CDR3 bases are TGCAGTGCACCCCGAGGGGGACTGGGGGATTCACCCCTCCACTTT. This codes for CSAPRGGLGDSPLHF.